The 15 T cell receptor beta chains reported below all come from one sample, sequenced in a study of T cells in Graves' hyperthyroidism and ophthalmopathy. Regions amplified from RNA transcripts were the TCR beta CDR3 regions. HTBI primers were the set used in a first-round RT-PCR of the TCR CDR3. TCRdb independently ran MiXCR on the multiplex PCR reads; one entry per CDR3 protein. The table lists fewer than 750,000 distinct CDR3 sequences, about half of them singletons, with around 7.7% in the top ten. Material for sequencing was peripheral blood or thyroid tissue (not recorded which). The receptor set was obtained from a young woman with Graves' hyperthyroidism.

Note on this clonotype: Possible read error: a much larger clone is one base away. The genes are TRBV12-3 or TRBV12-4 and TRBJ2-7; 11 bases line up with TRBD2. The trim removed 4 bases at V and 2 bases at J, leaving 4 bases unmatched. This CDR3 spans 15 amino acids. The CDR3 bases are TGTGCCAGCAGTTCCGCTAGCGGGAGGCCCTACGAGCAGTACTTC. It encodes CASSSASGRPYEQYF.

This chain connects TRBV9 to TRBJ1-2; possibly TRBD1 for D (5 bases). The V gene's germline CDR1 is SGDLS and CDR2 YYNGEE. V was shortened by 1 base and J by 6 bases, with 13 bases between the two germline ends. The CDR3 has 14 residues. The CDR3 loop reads CASSVSGRGDGYTF. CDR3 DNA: TGTGCCAGCAGCGTAAGCGGGAGGGGAGATGGCTACACCTTC.

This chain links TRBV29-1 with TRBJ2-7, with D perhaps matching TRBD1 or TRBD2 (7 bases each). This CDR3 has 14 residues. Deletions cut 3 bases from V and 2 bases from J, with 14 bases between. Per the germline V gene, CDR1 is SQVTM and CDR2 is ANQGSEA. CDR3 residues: CSVEGGTAAYEQYF. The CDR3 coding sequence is TGCAGCGTTGAGGGGGGGACAGCTGCCTACGAGCAGTACTTC.

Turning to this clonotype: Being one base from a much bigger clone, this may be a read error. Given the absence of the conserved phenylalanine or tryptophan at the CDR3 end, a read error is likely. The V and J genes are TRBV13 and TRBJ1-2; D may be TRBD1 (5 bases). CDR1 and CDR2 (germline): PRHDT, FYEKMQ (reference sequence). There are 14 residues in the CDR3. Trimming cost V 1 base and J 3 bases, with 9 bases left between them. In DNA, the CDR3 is TGTGCCAGCAGCTTAGTGGGGGGGGACTATGGCTACACCCTC. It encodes CASSLVGGDYGYTL.

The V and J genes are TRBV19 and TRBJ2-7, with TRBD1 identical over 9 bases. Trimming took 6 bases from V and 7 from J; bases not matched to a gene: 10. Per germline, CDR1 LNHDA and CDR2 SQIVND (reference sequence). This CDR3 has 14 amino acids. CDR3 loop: CASSKGTGSGEQYF. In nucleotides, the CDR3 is TGTGCCAGTAGCAAGGGGACAGGGTCTGGTGAGCAGTACTTC.

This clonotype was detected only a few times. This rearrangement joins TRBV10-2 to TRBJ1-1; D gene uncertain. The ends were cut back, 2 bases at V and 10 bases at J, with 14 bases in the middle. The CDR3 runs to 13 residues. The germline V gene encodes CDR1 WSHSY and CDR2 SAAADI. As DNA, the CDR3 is TGCGCCAGCAGTGAGGGCGGTCCCTCGGTAGCTTTCTTT. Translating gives CASSEGGPSVAFF.

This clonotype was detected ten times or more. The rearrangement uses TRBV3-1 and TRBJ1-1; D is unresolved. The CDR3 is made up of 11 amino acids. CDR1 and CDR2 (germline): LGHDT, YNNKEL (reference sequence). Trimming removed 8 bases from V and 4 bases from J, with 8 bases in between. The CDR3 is CASCLGTEAFF. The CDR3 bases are TGTGCCAGCTGCCTGGGCACTGAAGCTTTCTTT.

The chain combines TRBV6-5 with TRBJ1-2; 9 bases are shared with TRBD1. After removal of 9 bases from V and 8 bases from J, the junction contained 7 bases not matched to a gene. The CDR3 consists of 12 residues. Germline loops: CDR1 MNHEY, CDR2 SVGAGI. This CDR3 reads CARGDRDEGYTF. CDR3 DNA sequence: TGTGCCAGGGGGGACAGGGATGAAGGCTACACCTTC.

In nucleotides, the CDR3 is TGTGCCAGCAGTTTATATGGGACTACCTATGGCTACACCTTC. It translates to CASSLYGTTYGYTF. This rearrangement joins TRBV12-3 or TRBV12-4 to TRBJ1-2; possibly TRBD1 for D (5 bases). Trimming left V 2 bases short and J 4 bases short, with 11 bases between. The CDR3 length is 14 residues.

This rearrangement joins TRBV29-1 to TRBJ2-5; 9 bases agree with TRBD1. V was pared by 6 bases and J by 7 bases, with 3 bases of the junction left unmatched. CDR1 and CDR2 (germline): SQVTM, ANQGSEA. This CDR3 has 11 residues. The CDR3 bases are TGCAGCGTCCCGGGACAGGGGACCCAGTACTTC. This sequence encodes CSVPGQGTQYF.

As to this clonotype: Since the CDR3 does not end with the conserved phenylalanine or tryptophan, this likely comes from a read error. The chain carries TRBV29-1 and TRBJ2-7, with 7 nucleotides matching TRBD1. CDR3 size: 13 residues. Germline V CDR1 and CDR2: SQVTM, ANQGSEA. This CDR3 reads CNANTGDTYEQYL. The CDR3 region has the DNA TGCAACGCTAACACAGGGGACACCTACGAGCAGTACCTC.

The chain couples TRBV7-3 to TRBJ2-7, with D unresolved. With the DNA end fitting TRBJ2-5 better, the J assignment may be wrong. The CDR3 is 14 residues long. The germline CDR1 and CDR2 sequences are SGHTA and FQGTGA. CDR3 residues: CASSLRGWNETQYF. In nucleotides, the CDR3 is TGTGCCAGCAGCTTAAGAGGCTGGAATGAGACCCAGTACTTC.

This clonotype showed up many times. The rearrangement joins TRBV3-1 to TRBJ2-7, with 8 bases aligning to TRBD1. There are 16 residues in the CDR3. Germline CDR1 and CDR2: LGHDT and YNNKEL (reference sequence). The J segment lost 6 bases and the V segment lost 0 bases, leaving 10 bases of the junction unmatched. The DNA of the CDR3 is TGTGCCAGCAGCCAAGATCTCGAGACAGGGGCGCGCGAGCAGTACTTC. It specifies CASSQDLETGAREQYF.

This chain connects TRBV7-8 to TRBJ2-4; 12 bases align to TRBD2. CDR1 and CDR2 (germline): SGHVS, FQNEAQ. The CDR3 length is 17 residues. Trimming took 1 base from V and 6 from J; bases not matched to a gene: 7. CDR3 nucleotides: TGTGCCAGCAGCTTAGAACTAGCGGGAGGCCACGGAAACATTCAGTACTTC. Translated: CASSLELAGGHGNIQYF.

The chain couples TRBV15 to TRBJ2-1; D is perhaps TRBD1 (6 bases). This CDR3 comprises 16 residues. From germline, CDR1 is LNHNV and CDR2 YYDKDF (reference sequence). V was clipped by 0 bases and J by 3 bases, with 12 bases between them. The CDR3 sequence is CATSRDQDSLYNEQFF. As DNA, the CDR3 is TGTGCCACCAGCAGAGATCAGGACAGCCTCTACAATGAGCAGTTCTTC.